Listed below are T cell receptor beta chains from one sample, sequenced in a study of Ad26.COV2.S vaccination and SARS-CoV-2 variants. Sequencing used immunoSEQ multiplex PCR; TCRdb keeps in-frame clones, though not all of them. This sample has some 240,000 clones, with 70% to 90% found just once. This specimen consisted of peripheral blood, obtained in a trial of Ad26.COV2.S vaccine versus placebo. The receptors originated from a person between 18 and 65 years old who received the Ad26.COV2.S COVID-19 vaccine or a placebo. Both conserved end residues are part of each CDR3. The order of the fields is clone size, J gene, V gene, D gene, CDR3 protein, CDR3 DNA. The D gene is left open where the match is weak. Clone size, where shown, is once, few, many, or a class for clones that have expanded.

NA TRBJ1-2 TRBV18 TRBD1 CASSPVTGGAVLYGYTF TGTGCCAGCTCACCAGTGACAGGGGGCGCTGTGCTTTATGGCTACACCTTC
NA TRBJ1-6 TRBV5-1 NA CASSADGGNNSPLHF TGCGCCAGCAGCGCGGACGGTGGGAATAATTCACCCCTCCACTTT
NA TRBJ1-4 TRBV13 NA CASSSKRGRGNEKLFF TGTGCCAGCAGCTCAAAAAGAGGGAGAGGGAATGAAAAACTGTTTTTT
NA TRBJ1-1 TRBV5-6 NA CASSLDGVWGRKNTEAFF TGTGCCAGCAGCTTGGATGGTGTATGGGGCAGGAAGAACACTGAAGCTTTCTTT
NA TRBJ2-3 TRBV5-4 NA CASSFPGTDTQYF TGTGCCAGCAGCTTCCCTGGAACAGATACGCAGTATTTT
NA TRBJ1-4 TRBV18 NA CASSPLTGSTNEKLFF TGTGCCAGCTCACCTCTGACAGGCTCAACTAATGAAAAACTGTTTTTT
few TRBJ2-5 TRBV7-2 NA CASRRTGNSQETQYF TGTGCCAGCAGACGTACCGGGAACTCGCAAGAGACCCAGTACTTC
NA TRBJ1-3 TRBV3-1/TRBV3-2 NA CASTTAARVGNTIYF TGTGCCAGCACAACCGCCGCCAGGGTTGGAAACACCATATATTTT
NA TRBJ2-7 TRBV7-9 NA CASSLQAESNF TGTGCCAGCAGCTTACAGGCCGAGTCGAACTTC
NA TRBJ1-1 TRBV7-2 NA CASSTGPSGGAFF TGTGCCAGCAGCACCGGGCCCTCGGGGGGAGCTTTCTTT
NA TRBJ2-3 TRBV18 TRBD1 CASSQGAADTQYF TGTGCCAGCTCACAGGGGGCGGCAGATACGCAGTATTTT
once TRBJ1-1 TRBV6-5 TRBD1 CASSNPGQANTEAFF TGTGCCAGCAGTAATCCGGGACAGGCAAACACTGAAGCTTTCTTT
NA TRBJ1-2 TRBV6-5 TRBD1 CASVQRQGQGYGYTF TGTGCCAGCGTTCAACGACAGGGCCAGGGCTATGGCTACACCTTC
NA TRBJ1-2 TRBV3-1/TRBV3-2 NA CASSQGGASVGYTF TGTGCCAGCAGCCAAGGAGGTGCCTCGGTTGGCTACACCTTC
NA TRBJ2-5 TRBV6-5 NA CASISNGGETQYF TGTGCCAGCATATCCAACGGGGGAGAGACCCAGTACTTC
NA TRBJ1-5 TRBV24-1 NA CATSDGDRPSNQPQHF TGTGCCACCAGTGATGGAGACAGGCCTAGCAATCAGCCCCAGCATTTT
NA TRBJ2-2 TRBV30 NA CAWSRAPGELFF TGTGCCTGGAGTCGGGCTCCCGGGGAGCTGTTTTTT
NA TRBJ2-1 TRBV9 NA CASSVLVIFYPLATNNEQFF TGTGCCAGCAGCGTATTAGTCATATTCTACCCACTCGCCACAAACAATGAGCAGTTCTTC
once TRBJ1-6 TRBV11-2 TRBD1 CASSLVGQSNNSPLHF TGTGCCAGCAGCTTAGTGGGACAGTCGAATAATTCACCCCTCCACTTT
NA TRBJ2-1 TRBV30 TRBD2 CAWSAGLAGGGTYNEQFF TGTGCCTGGAGTGCGGGACTAGCGGGAGGGGGGACCTACAATGAGCAGTTCTTC
few TRBJ2-3 TRBV2 NA CASSEPHTDTQYF TGTGCCAGCAGTGAACCCCATACAGATACGCAGTATTTT
NA TRBJ1-2 TRBV9 NA CASSVDNYGYTF TGTGCCAGCAGCGTAGATAACTATGGCTACACCTTC
NA TRBJ2-1 TRBV15 TRBD2 CATKSRGGSYNEQFF TGTGCCACCAAATCTCGGGGAGGGTCCTACAATGAGCAGTTCTTC
once TRBJ2-1 TRBV7-2 NA CASSLTRNEQFF TGTGCCAGCAGCCTCACACGGAATGAGCAGTTCTTC
NA TRBJ2-5 TRBV19 NA CASSGPNRQTQYF TGTGCCAGTAGTGGCCCAAACAGGCAGACCCAGTACTTC
NA TRBJ2-1 TRBV19 TRBD2 CASSIVTSGTYNEQFF TGTGCCAGTAGTATAGTTACTAGCGGGACTTACAATGAGCAGTTCTTC
NA TRBJ1-5 TRBV6-2/TRBV6-3 NA CASSWGGDGNQPQHF TGTGCCAGCAGTTGGGGAGGCGACGGGAATCAGCCCCAGCATTTT
NA TRBJ1-5 TRBV7-8 NA CASSLEGLLYSNQPQHF TGTGCCAGCAGCTTAGAAGGGCTACTTTATAGCAATCAGCCCCAGCATTTT
NA TRBJ1-6 TRBV30 NA CAWNQGRHSPLHF TGTGCCTGGAACCAAGGGCGTCATTCACCCCTCCACTTT
NA TRBJ2-5 TRBV19 NA CASSTSDSDETQYF TGTGCCAGTAGTACTTCAGACAGTGACGAGACCCAGTACTTC
NA TRBJ1-2 TRBV19 NA CASTGRSIYGYTF TGTGCCAGTACGGGACGGAGCATCTATGGCTACACCTTC
NA TRBJ1-2 TRBV19 TRBD1 CASRDRGHEGYTF TGTGCCAGTAGGGACAGGGGGCATGAAGGCTACACCTTC
NA TRBJ2-1 TRBV4-2 NA CASSQDRALGSYNEQFF TGTGCCAGCAGCCAAGATCGGGCCTTAGGCTCCTACAATGAGCAGTTCTTC
NA TRBJ2-3 TRBV3-1/TRBV3-2 NA CASSHPVTGMSTDTQYF TGTGCCAGCAGCCACCCTGTGACTGGAATGAGCACAGATACGCAGTATTTT
NA TRBJ1-5 TRBV4-3 TRBD1 CASSPGTQGQFNQPQHF TGCGCCAGCAGCCCAGGCACCCAGGGACAGTTCAATCAGCCCCAGCATTTT
few TRBJ1-6 TRBV7-9 TRBD1 CASSLGTGYNSPLHF TGTGCCAGCAGCTTAGGGACAGGCTATAATTCACCCCTCCACTTT
NA TRBJ2-3 TRBV11-2 NA CASSLSGSNTDTQYF TGTGCCAGCAGCTTATCAGGTTCCAACACAGATACGCAGTATTTT
NA TRBJ2-1 TRBV12-3/TRBV12-4 NA CASSFGGEQFF TGTGCCAGCAGTTTTGGGGGTGAGCAGTTCTTC
NA TRBJ2-5 TRBV18 TRBD2 CASSPPELAGDQETQYF TGTGCCAGCTCACCACCGGAACTAGCGGGGGACCAAGAGACCCAGTACTTC
NA TRBJ2-3 TRBV6-5 TRBD1 CASNRDRGPTDTQYF TGTGCCAGCAACCGGGACAGGGGGCCAACAGATACGCAGTATTTT
NA TRBJ1-3 TRBV4-3 TRBD1 CASSQDPGRGRNTIYF TGCGCCAGCAGCCAAGATCCCGGCAGGGGGCGGAACACCATATATTTT
NA TRBJ1-2 TRBV3-1/TRBV3-2 TRBD1 CASSIGQGGHYGYTF TGTGCCAGCAGCATCGGACAGGGGGGGCACTATGGCTACACCTTC
NA TRBJ2-5 TRBV5-1 NA CASSASGNIDLAPIPEETQYF TGCGCCAGCAGCGCATCAGGGAATATAGATTTAGCGCCCATCCCTGAAGAGACCCAGTACTTC
NA TRBJ1-4 TRBV19 NA CASRLKTGSEKLFF TGTGCCAGTAGACTTAAGACAGGTTCTGAAAAACTGTTTTTT
NA TRBJ2-1 TRBV6-5 NA CASSTSPSYNEQFF TGTGCCAGCAGTACCAGCCCTTCCTACAATGAGCAGTTCTTC
NA TRBJ2-4 TRBV14 NA CASSWTAKNIQYF TGTGCCAGCAGCTGGACGGCCAAAAACATTCAGTACTTC
NA TRBJ1-4 TRBV4-1 TRBD1 CASSPQRSRGLGEKLFF TGCGCCAGCAGCCCCCAGCGTTCCAGGGGGTTGGGTGAAAAACTGTTTTTT
NA TRBJ2-3 TRBV7-2 NA CASSLGVAESTDTQYF TGTGCCAGCAGCTTAGGGGTAGCGGAGAGCACAGATACGCAGTATTTT
NA TRBJ2-5 TRBV5-1 TRBD1 CASQEGLQGETQYF TGCGCCAGCCAAGAGGGGTTACAGGGGGAGACCCAGTACTTC
NA TRBJ2-5 TRBV5-1 TRBD1 CASSSTRTGRRETQYF TGCGCCAGCAGCTCTACGCGGACAGGCCGTAGGGAGACCCAGTACTTC
few TRBJ2-7 TRBV7-9 TRBD1 CASSPPLGTGAYEQYF TGTGCCAGCAGCCCTCCCCTGGGGACAGGGGCCTACGAGCAGTACTTC